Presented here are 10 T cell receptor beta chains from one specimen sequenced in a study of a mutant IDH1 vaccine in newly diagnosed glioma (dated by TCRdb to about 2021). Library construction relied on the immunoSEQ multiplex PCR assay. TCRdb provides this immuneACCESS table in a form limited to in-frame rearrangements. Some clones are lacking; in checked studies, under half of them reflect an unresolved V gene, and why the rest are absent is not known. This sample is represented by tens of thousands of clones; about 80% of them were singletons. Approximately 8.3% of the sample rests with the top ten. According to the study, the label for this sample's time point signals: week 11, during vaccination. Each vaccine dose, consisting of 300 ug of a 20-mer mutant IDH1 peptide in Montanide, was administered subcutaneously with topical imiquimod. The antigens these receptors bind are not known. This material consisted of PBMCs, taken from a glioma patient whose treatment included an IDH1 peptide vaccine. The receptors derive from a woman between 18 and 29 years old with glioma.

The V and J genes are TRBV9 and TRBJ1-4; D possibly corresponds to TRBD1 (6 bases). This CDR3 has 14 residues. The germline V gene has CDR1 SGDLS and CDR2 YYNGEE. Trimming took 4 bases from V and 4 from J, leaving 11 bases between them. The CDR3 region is CASSPGQNNEKLFF. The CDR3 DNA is TGTGCCAGCAGCCCAGGACAGAATAATGAAAAACTGTTTTTT.

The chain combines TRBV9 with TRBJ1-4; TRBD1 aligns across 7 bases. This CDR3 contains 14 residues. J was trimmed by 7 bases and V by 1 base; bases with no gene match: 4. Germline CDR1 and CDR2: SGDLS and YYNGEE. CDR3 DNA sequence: TGTGCCAGCAGCGTATCGACAGGGAGTGAAAAACTGTTTTTT. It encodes CASSVSTGSEKLFF.

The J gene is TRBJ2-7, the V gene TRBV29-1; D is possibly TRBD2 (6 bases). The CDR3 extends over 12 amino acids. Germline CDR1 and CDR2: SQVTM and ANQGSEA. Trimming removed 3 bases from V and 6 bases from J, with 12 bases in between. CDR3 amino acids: CSVEFGGGEQYF. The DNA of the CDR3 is TGCAGCGTTGAGTTTGGGGGAGGCGAGCAGTACTTC.

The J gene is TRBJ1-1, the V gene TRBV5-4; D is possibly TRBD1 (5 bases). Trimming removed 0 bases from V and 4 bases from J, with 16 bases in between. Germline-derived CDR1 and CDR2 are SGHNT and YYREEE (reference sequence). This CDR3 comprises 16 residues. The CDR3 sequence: CASSLGFQGGGTEAFF. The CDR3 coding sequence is TGTGCCAGCAGCTTGGGATTTCAGGGAGGCGGCACTGAAGCTTTCTTT.

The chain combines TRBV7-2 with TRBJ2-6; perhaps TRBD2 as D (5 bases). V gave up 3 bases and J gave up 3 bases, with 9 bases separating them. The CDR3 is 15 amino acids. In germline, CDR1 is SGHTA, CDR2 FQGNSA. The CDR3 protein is CASSLVAGGANVLTF. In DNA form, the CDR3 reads TGTGCCAGCAGCTTGGTGGCGGGTGGGGCCAACGTCCTGACTTTC. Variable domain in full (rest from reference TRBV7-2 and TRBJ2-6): GAGVSQSPSNKVTEKGKDVELRCDPISGHTALYWYRQSLGQGLEFLIYFQGNSAPDKSGLPSDRFSAERTGGSVSTLTIQRTQQEDSAVYLCASSLVAGGANVLTFGAGSRLTVL.

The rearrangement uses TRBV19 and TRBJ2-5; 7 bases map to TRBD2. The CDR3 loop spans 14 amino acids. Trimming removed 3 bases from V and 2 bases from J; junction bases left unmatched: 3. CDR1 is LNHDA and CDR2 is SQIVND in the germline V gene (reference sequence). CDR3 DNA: TGTGCCAGTAGTATCGGGGGGAGACAAGAGACCCAGTACTTC. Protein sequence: CASSIGGRQETQYF.

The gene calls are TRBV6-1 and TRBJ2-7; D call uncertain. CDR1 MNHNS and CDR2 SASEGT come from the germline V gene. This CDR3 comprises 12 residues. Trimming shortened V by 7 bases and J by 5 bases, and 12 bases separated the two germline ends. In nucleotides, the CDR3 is TGTGCCAGCACTACCGGAACAAACGAGCAGTACTTC. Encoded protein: CASTTGTNEQYF.

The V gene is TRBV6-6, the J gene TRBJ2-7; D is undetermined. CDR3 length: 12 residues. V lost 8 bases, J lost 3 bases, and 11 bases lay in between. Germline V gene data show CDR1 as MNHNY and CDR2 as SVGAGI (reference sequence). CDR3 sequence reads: CASCGPGYEQYF. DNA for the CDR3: TGTGCCAGCTGTGGGCCTGGCTACGAGCAGTACTTC.

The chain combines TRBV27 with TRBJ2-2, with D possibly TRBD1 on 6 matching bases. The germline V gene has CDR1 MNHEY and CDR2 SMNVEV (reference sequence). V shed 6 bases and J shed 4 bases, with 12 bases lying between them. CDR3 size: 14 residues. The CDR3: CASSTTGLTGELFF. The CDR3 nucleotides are TGTGCCAGCAGCACTACAGGGCTCACCGGGGAGCTGTTTTTT.

The CDR3 DNA reads as TGTGCCATCAGTGCCGGGGGCACATTCTACGAGCAGTACTTC. This encodes CAISAGGTFYEQYF. The chain has TRBV10-3 and TRBJ2-7; TRBD1 or TRBD2 may be the D gene (6 bases each). The CDR3 is 14 residues long. The V end was cut by 4 bases, the J end by 3 bases, with 13 bases between. Germline V gene lookup returns CDR1 ENHRY and CDR2 SYGVKD.